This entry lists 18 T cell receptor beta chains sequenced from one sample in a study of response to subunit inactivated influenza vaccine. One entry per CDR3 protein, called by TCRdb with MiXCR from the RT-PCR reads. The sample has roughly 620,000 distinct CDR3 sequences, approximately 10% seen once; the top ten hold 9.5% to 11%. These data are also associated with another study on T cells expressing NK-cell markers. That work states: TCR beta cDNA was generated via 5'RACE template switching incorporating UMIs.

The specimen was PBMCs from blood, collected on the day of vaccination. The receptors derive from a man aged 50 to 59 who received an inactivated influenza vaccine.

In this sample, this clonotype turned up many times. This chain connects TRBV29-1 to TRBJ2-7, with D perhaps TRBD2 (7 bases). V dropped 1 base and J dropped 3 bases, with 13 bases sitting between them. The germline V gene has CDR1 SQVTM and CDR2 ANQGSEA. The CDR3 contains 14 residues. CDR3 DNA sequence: TGCAGCGTTGAAGGGAGGGGGGGGCACTACGAGCAGTACTTC. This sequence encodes CSVEGRGGHYEQYF.

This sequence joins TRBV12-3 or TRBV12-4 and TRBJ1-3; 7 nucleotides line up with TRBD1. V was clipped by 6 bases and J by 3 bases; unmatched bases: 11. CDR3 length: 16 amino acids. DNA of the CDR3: TGTGCCAGCAGCCTAAAGGTGGGGGACAGTGGAAACACCATATATTTT. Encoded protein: CASSLKVGDSGNTIYF.

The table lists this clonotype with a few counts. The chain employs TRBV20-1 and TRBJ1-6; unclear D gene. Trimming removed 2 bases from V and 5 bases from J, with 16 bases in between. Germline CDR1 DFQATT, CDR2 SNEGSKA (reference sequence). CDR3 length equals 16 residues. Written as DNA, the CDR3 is TGCAGTGCTAGAAGATCGAGGCAGGCGGATAATTCACCCCTCCACTTT. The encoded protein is CSARRSRQADNSPLHF.

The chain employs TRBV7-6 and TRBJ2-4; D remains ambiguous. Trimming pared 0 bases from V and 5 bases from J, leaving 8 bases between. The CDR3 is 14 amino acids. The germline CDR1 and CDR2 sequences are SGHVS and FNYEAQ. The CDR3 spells CASSLAAGENIQYF. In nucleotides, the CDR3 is TGTGCCAGCAGCTTAGCGGCAGGAGAAAACATTCAGTACTTC.

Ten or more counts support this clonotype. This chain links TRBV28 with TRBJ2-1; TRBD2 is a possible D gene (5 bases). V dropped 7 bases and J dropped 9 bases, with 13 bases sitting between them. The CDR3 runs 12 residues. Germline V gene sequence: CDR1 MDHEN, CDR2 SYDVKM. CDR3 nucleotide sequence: TGTGCCAGCATAAATTTCGGACTTGAGCAGTTCTTC. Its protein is CASINFGLEQFF.

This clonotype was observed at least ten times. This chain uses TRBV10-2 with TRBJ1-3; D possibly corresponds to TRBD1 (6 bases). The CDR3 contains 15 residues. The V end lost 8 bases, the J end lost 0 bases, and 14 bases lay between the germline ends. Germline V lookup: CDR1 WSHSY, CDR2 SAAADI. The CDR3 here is CASGQNPFSGNTIYF. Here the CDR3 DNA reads TGCGCCAGCGGACAGAACCCTTTCTCTGGAAACACCATATATTTT.

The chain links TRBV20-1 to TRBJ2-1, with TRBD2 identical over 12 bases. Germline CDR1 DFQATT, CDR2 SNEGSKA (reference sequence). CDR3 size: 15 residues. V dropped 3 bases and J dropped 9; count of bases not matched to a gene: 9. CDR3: CSASRTSGTPGEQFF. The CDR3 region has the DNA TGCAGTGCTAGTAGGACTAGCGGGACCCCCGGTGAGCAGTTCTTC.

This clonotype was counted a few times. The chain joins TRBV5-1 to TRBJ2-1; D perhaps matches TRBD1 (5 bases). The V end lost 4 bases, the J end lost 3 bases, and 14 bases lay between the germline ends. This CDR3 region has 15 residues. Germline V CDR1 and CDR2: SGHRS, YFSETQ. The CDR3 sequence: CASSPGGAHYNEQFF. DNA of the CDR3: TGCGCCAGCAGCCCGGGTGGGGCTCACTACAATGAGCAGTTCTTC.

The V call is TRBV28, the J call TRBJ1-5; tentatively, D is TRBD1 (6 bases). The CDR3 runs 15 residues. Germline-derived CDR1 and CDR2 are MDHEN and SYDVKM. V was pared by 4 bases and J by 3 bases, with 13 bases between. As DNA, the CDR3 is TGTGCCAGCAGTTCAGGACAGCGGATCAATCAGCCCCAGCATTTT. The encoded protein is CASSSGQRINQPQHF.

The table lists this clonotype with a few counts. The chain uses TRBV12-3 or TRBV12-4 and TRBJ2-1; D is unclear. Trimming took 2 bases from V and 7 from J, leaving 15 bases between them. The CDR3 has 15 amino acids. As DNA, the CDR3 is TGTGCCAGCAGTTTACTGGGTCAAGGTACGAATGAGCAGTTCTTC. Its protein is CASSLLGQGTNEQFF.

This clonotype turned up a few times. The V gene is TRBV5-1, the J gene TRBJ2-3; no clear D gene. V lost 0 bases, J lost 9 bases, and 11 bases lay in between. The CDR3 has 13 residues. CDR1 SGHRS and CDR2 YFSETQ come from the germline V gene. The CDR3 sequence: CASSLEPLQTQYF. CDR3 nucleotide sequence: TGCGCCAGCAGCTTGGAGCCCCTGCAAACGCAGTATTTT.

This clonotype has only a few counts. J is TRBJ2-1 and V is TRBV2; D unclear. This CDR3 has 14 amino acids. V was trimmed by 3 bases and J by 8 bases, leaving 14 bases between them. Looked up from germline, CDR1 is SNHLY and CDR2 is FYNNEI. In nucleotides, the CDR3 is TGTGCCAGCAGTGAGGCAGAAGGCGGCTATGAGCAGTTCTTC. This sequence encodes CASSEAEGGYEQFF. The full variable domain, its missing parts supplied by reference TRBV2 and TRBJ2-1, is EPEVTQTPSHQVTQMGQEVILRCVPISNHLYFYWYRQILGQKVEFLVSFYNNEISEKSEIFDDQFSVERPDGSNFTLKIRSTKLEDSAMYFCASSEAEGGYEQFFGPGTRLTVL.

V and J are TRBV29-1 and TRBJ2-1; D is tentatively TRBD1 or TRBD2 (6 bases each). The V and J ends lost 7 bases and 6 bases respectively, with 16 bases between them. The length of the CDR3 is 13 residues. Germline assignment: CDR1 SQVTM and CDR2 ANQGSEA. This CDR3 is CSGGASRSNEQFF. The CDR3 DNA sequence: TGCAGCGGGGGGGCTAGCCGCTCCAATGAGCAGTTCTTC.

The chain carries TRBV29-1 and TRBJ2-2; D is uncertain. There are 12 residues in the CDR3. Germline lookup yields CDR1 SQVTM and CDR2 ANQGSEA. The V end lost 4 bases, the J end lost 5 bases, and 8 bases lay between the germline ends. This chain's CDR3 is CSVAWRTGELFF. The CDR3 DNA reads TGCAGCGTTGCTTGGCGAACCGGGGAGCTGTTTTTT.

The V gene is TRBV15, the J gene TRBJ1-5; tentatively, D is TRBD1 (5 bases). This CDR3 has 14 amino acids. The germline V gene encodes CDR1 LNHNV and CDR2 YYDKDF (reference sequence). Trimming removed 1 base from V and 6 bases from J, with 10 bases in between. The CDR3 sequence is CATSRAGSGQPQHF. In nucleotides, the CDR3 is TGTGCCACCAGCAGAGCAGGGTCGGGTCAGCCCCAGCATTTT.

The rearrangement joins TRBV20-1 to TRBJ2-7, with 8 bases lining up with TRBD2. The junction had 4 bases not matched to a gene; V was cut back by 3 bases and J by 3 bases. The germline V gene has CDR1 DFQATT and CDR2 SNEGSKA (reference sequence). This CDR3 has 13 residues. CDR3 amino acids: CSARGTRSYEQYF. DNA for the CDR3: TGCAGTGCTAGGGGGACTAGGAGCTACGAGCAGTACTTC.

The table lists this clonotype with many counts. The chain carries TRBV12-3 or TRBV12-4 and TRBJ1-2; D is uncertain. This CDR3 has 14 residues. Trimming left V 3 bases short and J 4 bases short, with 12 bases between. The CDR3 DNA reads TGTGCCAGCAGTTTGGGTGGGATTAGCTATGGCTACACCTTC. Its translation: CASSLGGISYGYTF.

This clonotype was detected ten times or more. The CDR3 sequence is CASSWSPAGELFF. CDR3 coding DNA: TGCGCCAGCAGCTGGAGTCCGGCCGGGGAGCTGTTTTTT. This chain links TRBV5-1 with TRBJ2-2; D unresolved. V dropped 3 bases and J dropped 6 bases, with 9 bases sitting between them. CDR1 and CDR2 (germline): SGHRS, YFSETQ. The CDR3 runs to 13 residues.